A selection of T cell receptor beta chains follows, all from one sample in a study of blood T cell repertoires in COVID-19. Data came from immunoSEQ multiplex PCR; TCRdb stores just in-frame clones and leaves some out. The table shows 320,000 or so clones, with approximately 88% occurring only once. The sequenced material came from PBMCs or T cells enriched from blood (not recorded which). These receptors were taken from a man between 25 and 39 years old who had recovered from COVID-19. The CDR3 runs from the conserved cysteine through the conserved F or W. A D gene is named only where the DNA matches it firmly. Expanded clones get a size class; other rows say once, few or many, or leave the size out.

d_gene	j_gene	abundance	v_gene	CDR3nt	CDR3aa
.	TRBJ1-3	.	TRBV27	TGTGCCAGCAGGCAAGGGGGCTCTGGAAACACCATATATTTT	CASRQGGSGNTIYF
TRBD1	TRBJ2-1	.	TRBV6-5	TGTGCCAGCAGCTCGGACAGGGAAGCGGAAACTGAGCAGTTCTTC	CASSSDREAETEQFF
.	TRBJ1-5	few	TRBV21-1	TGTGCCAGCAGCAAAGTGCGGACAGGGGGGGATCAGCCCCAGCATTTT	CASSKVRTGGDQPQHF
.	TRBJ1-5	few	TRBV28	TGTGCCAGCAGTTCCCTCACTGCACAGCCCCAGCATTTT	CASSSLTAQPQHF
TRBD1	TRBJ2-5	.	TRBV2	TGTGCCAGCAGTGAGGACAGGGCCCAAGAGACCCAGTACTTC	CASSEDRAQETQYF
TRBD1	TRBJ1-4	.	TRBV28	TGTGCCAGCAGTTTATTGACAGGGAATGAAAAACTGTTTTTT	CASSLLTGNEKLFF
.	TRBJ2-7	.	TRBV5-4	TGTGCCAGCAGCCGAATCGGACTGAACTACGAGCAGTACTTC	CASSRIGLNYEQYF
TRBD1	TRBJ2-7	.	TRBV5-6	TGTGCCAGCAGCTGGGGGACAGGGGGCGAGCAGTACTTC	CASSWGTGGEQYF
TRBD2	TRBJ2-2	.	TRBV7-2	TGTGCCAGCAGCTTCCAAGCGGGGGTCGGGGAGCTGTTTTTT	CASSFQAGVGELFF
TRBD2	TRBJ2-1	.	TRBV7-3	TGTGCCAGCAGCCTATTACGATCAGGACTAGCGGGTTACAATGAGCAGTTCTTC	CASSLLRSGLAGYNEQFF
.	TRBJ1-1	.	TRBV29-1	TGCAGCGTTGAGCAGCGGGGCGGATGGGCTTTCTTT	CSVEQRGGWAFF
.	TRBJ1-2	.	TRBV6-5	TGTGCCAGCAGCACCGGGATTAGCTATGGCTACACCTTC	CASSTGISYGYTF
.	TRBJ2-7	.	TRBV28	TGTGCCACCTACTCAATGGAGAAGTACGAGCAGTACTTC	CATYSMEKYEQYF
.	TRBJ2-7	once	TRBV5-1	TGCGCCAGCAGCTCCAGATTTGGAGGGGGGGCGAATGACGAGCAGTACTTC	CASSSRFGGGANDEQYF
TRBD1	TRBJ2-2	.	TRBV27	TGTGCCAGCAGTCGCGAGCGGGACAGGGCCACCGGGGAGCTGTTTTTT	CASSRERDRATGELFF
TRBD2	TRBJ2-1	.	TRBV11-2	TGTGCCAGCAGCTTAGACACGGGGGGGAACAATGAGCAGTTCTTC	CASSLDTGGNNEQFF
TRBD1	TRBJ2-7	.	TRBV13	TGTGCCAGCAGCCCCGAGGGGGCGGGCGAGCAGTACTTC	CASSPEGAGEQYF
TRBD1	TRBJ2-7	.	TRBV7-9	TGTGCCAGCAGCAGCCGGGACAGGGCCTTCTACGAGCAGTACTTC	CASSSRDRAFYEQYF
.	TRBJ1-2	.	TRBV30	TGTGCCTGGACGGGGGGGGAGAACTATGGCTACACCTTC	CAWTGGENYGYTF
.	TRBJ2-7	.	TRBV6-2/TRBV6-3	TGTGCCAGCAGCCGTGGCGGCCCGGGATCCTACGAGCAGTACTTC	CASSRGGPGSYEQYF
TRBD2	TRBJ2-1	.	TRBV11-3	TGTGCCAGCAGCGCCACTAGCGGGGGTGCCAATGAGCAGTTCTTC	CASSATSGGANEQFF
.	TRBJ1-1	.	TRBV2	TGTGCCAGCAGTCAGGATCTGAACACTGAAGCTTTCTTT	CASSQDLNTEAFF
TRBD2	TRBJ2-1	.	TRBV4-1	TGCGCCAGCAGCCAAGCAGGCGGGGGACCCTACAATGAGCAGTTCTTC	CASSQAGGGPYNEQFF
.	TRBJ1-4	.	TRBV11-2	TGTGCCAGCAGCTTAAACTCGGGACTTAATGAAAAACTGTTTTTT	CASSLNSGLNEKLFF
TRBD2	TRBJ2-3	.	TRBV5-1	TGCGCCAGCAGCTTGAGCGGGGCCCCCACAGATACGCAGTATTTT	CASSLSGAPTDTQYF
.	TRBJ1-1	.	TRBV10-3	TGTGCCATCAGTGAGGCCCTAGGTGTTGAAGCTTTCTTT	CAISEALGVEAFF
TRBD1	TRBJ2-3	.	TRBV7-8	TGTGCCAGCAGCCTCGACAGGGGAGACACAGATACGCAGTATTTT	CASSLDRGDTDTQYF
TRBD2	TRBJ2-1	.	TRBV5-5	TGTGCCAGCAGCTTGGCCCCGACTAGCGACCATGAGCAGTTCTTC	CASSLAPTSDHEQFF
TRBD2	TRBJ2-6	.	TRBV7-3	TGTGCCAGCAGTAGACTAGCGAGCCACTCCGTCCTGACTTTC	CASSRLASHSVLTF
.	TRBJ1-1	.	TRBV2	TGTGCCAGCAGTGATCAAGGGGGCACTGAAGCTTTCTTT	CASSDQGGTEAFF
.	TRBJ2-1	.	TRBV21-1	TGTGCCAGCAGCAAAGCGGGGGGGGAGGGACTACCCGACGATGAGCAGTTCTTC	CASSKAGGEGLPDDEQFF
.	TRBJ2-2	.	TRBV19	TGTGCCAGTAGTATACGCGTGGGCAGCGGTACCGGGGAGCTGTTTTTT	CASSIRVGSGTGELFF
.	TRBJ1-4	.	TRBV30	TGTGCCTGGACGGAATCACCGGGGGAAAAACTGTTTTTT	CAWTESPGEKLFF
.	TRBJ1-2	.	TRBV30	TGTGCCTGGTTGAACAGGGCGCACTATGGCTACACCTTC	CAWLNRAHYGYTF
.	TRBJ1-5	.	TRBV18	TGTGCCAGCTCACCTGGCAGCGATAATCAGCCCCAGCATTTT	CASSPGSDNQPQHF
.	TRBJ2-1	once	TRBV11-3	TGTGCCAGCAGCTTAGATGGTAGGCAGGGCGAGCAGTTCTTC	CASSLDGRQGEQFF
.	TRBJ1-5	.	TRBV2	TGTGCCAGCAGCTTTGGACTACGCAATCAGCCCCAGCATTTT	CASSFGLRNQPQHF
.	TRBJ2-7	.	TRBV2	TGTGCCAGCAGCTTCCCCGGGGTTACCTACGAGCAGTACTTC	CASSFPGVTYEQYF
TRBD2	TRBJ2-1	.	TRBV9	TGTGCCAGTCACCACGGCTCCTTCCCTAGCGGGGGGGCGGATGAGCAGTTCTTC	CASHHGSFPSGGADEQFF
TRBD1	TRBJ1-4	.	TRBV27	TGTGCCAGCAGACCGACAGGGAATGAAAAACTGTTTTTT	CASRPTGNEKLFF
TRBD2	TRBJ2-5	.	TRBV3-1/TRBV3-2	TGTGCCAGCAGCACCGATGGACTAGCGGGGGGAATGGAGACCCAGTACTTC	CASSTDGLAGGMETQYF
.	TRBJ1-6	.	TRBV5-1	TGCGCCAGCAGCTGGGAAACAGGGAATTCACCCCTCCACTTT	CASSWETGNSPLHF
.	TRBJ1-3	.	TRBV28	TGTGCCAGCAGTTCCTTTTGGACACCCCCGGACGGAAACACCATATATTTT	CASSSFWTPPDGNTIYF
.	TRBJ2-1	.	TRBV3-1/TRBV3-2	TGTGCCAGCAGCCGTGACTGGAGCTCCTACAATGAGCAGTTCTTC	CASSRDWSSYNEQFF
.	TRBJ2-7	once	TRBV7-9	TGTGCCAGCAGCTTAGGAGGACAGTCCTACGAGCAGTACTTC	CASSLGGQSYEQYF
.	TRBJ1-5	.	TRBV12-3/TRBV12-4	TGTGCCAGCAGTTTAGTGGGGGCCCAGCCCCAGCATTTT	CASSLVGAQPQHF
TRBD2	TRBJ2-7	.	TRBV5-4	TGTGCCAGCAGCTTTAGGGGCGGGGGGATCTACGAGCAGTACTTC	CASSFRGGGIYEQYF
.	TRBJ2-3	.	TRBV11-2	TGTGCCAGCAGCTTTCGGGGGTCCTCCCGAGATACGCAGTATTTT	CASSFRGSSRDTQYF
.	TRBJ1-1	once	TRBV19	TGTGCCAGTGGTGACAGACAGAACACTGAAGCTTTCTTT	CASGDRQNTEAFF
TRBD1	TRBJ1-2	.	TRBV28	TGTGCCAGCAGTTTAGGGACAGGGTATGGCTACACCTTC	CASSLGTGYGYTF
TRBD1	TRBJ1-4	.	TRBV30	TGTGCCTGCCGCGGACAGGGGGCTTGGACTAATGAAAAACTGTTTTTT	CACRGQGAWTNEKLFF
TRBD1	TRBJ1-1	once	TRBV15	TGTGCCACCAGGACAGGGAGGACTGAAGCTTTCTTT	CATRTGRTEAFF
.	TRBJ2-3	.	TRBV2	TGTGCCAGCAGTCCGGGTCTCGCCCTCATCGCTTTAGAAGGTAGCACAGATACGCAGTATTTT	CASSPGLALIALEGSTDTQYF